The rows below give T cell receptor beta chains drawn from one sample of a study of cytomegalovirus exposure and HLA in healthy donors. Measured with immunoSEQ multiplex PCR; TCRdb has only the in-frame clones, and not every one. This sample has about 110,000 clones, with 83% found just once. Sequenced material: PBMCs. The receptors here all came from a man between 18 and 29 years old in good health and CMV-seronegative. The conserved cysteine and the conserved F or W are not part of the CDR3 here.

V gene: TRBV7-9; J gene: TRBJ2-5; CDR3 length: 12; CDR3 protein: ASSQGQGRETQY
V gene: TRBV4-2; J gene: TRBJ1-1; CDR3 length: 11; CDR3 protein: ASSPTGNTEAF
V gene: TRBV7-9; J gene: TRBJ2-3; CDR3 length: 12; CDR3 protein: ASSYLGYTDTQY
V gene: TRBV5-1; J gene: TRBJ2-2; CDR3 length: 13; CDR3 protein: ASSLGLVGTGELF
V gene: TRBV7-8; J gene: TRBJ2-5; CDR3 length: 14; CDR3 protein: ASSLGPSGRLETQY
V gene: TRBV6-4; J gene: TRBJ2-2; CDR3 length: 11; CDR3 protein: ASSLTGVGELF
V gene: TRBV11-3; J gene: TRBJ2-1; CDR3 length: 12; CDR3 protein: ASSPPTGGPQQF
V gene: TRBV5-1; J gene: TRBJ1-2; CDR3 length: 12; CDR3 protein: ASSFSITNYGYT
V gene: TRBV7-3; J gene: TRBJ2-2; CDR3 length: 12; CDR3 protein: ASSLPGKAGELF
V gene: TRBV27; J gene: TRBJ1-5; CDR3 length: 12; CDR3 protein: ASSFGGSNQPQH
V gene: TRBV2; J gene: TRBJ2-2; CDR3 length: 12; CDR3 protein: ASSLAGGTGELF